One sample yielded the 29 T cell receptor beta chains listed below, sequenced in a study of blood T cell repertoires in COVID-19. The protocol was immunoSEQ multiplex PCR, while the TCRdb copy is restricted to in-frame clones and leaves out a portion. The sample shows over 55,000 clones, around four fifths of them seen only once. Source material: peripheral blood. The receptors stem from a human donor in a cohort sampled during active COVID-19.

This clone has a handful of counts. J is TRBJ1-4 and V is TRBV3-1 (or the pseudogene TRBV3-2); 7 nucleotides align to TRBD1. Germline V gene sequence: CDR1 LGHDT, CDR2 YNNKEL (reference sequence). V shed 3 bases and J 5 bases; nucleotides not matched to a gene: 0. The CDR3 consists of 13 residues. CDR3 loop: CASSQTGNEKLFF. CDR3 nucleotide sequence: TGTGCCAGCAGCCAGACAGGGAATGAAAAACTGTTTTTT.

This chain connects TRBV5-4 to TRBJ2-5; TRBD2 matches at 10 bases. Per germline, CDR1 SGHNT and CDR2 YYREEE (reference sequence). This CDR3 is built from 13 residues. V shed 9 bases and J 7 bases; nucleotides not matched to a gene: 9. The chain's CDR3 is CATRSGGAGTQYF. The CDR3 coding sequence is TGTGCCACGCGGAGCGGGGGGGCGGGGACCCAGTACTTC.

This clone has only a few counts. This rearrangement joins TRBV6-6 to TRBJ1-6, with D unclear. The V end was cut by 8 bases, the J end by 3 bases, with 14 bases between. The CDR3 is made up of 15 amino acids. Germline CDR1 MNHNY, CDR2 SVGAGI (reference sequence). The CDR3 region is CASATGPDYNSPLHF. The CDR3 region has the DNA TGTGCCAGCGCCACTGGGCCGGACTATAATTCACCCCTCCACTTT.

The chain's CDR3 is CASSIPHHSSGNTIYF. The DNA of the CDR3 is TGTGCCAGTAGTATCCCCCACCACAGCTCTGGAAACACCATATATTTT. The chain has TRBV19 and TRBJ1-3; D call uncertain. The CDR3 runs 16 residues. The germline V and J ends were trimmed by 3 bases and 0 bases, with 12 bases remaining between them. Germline lookup yields CDR1 LNHDA and CDR2 SQIVND (reference sequence). Full variable domain (rest looked up from reference TRBV19 and TRBJ1-3): DGGITQSPKYLFRKEGQNVTLSCEQNLNHDAMYWYRQDPGQGLRLIYYSQIVNDFQKGDIAEGYSVSREKKESFPLTVTSAQKNPTAFYLCASSIPHHSSGNTIYFGEGSWLTVV.

This CDR3 is CASSLVGSGYTF. The DNA for the CDR3 is TGTGCCAGCAGCTTAGTGGGCAGTGGCTACACCTTC. The V and J genes are TRBV7-2 and TRBJ1-2, with no clear D. Trimming stripped 1 base from V and 7 bases from J, with 7 bases between. Per the germline V gene, CDR1 is SGHTA and CDR2 is FQGNSA. The CDR3 extends over 12 amino acids.

The rearrangement joins TRBV30 to TRBJ2-7, with 7 bases aligning to TRBD1. This CDR3 has 13 amino acids. In germline, CDR1 is GTSNPN, CDR2 SVGIG (reference sequence). With 0 bases clipped from V and 4 bases from J, the junction kept 3 bases outside the gene matches. CDR3 protein: CAWSVGTEYEQYF. DNA of the CDR3: TGTGCCTGGAGTGTAGGGACAGAATACGAGCAGTACTTC.

The rearrangement links TRBV12-1 to TRBJ2-5; the table names TRBD2, a call not compared with the DNA. TRBV12-1 is annotated as a pseudogene. There are 20 residues in the CDR3. CDR3 sequence reads: CASSGFLASGGLKYQETQYF. In DNA form, the CDR3 reads TGTGCCAGCAGCGGGTTTTTGGCTAGCGGGGGCCTGAAGTACCAAGAGACCCAGTACTTC.

This chain links TRBV30 with TRBJ1-1; no firm D call. There are 12 residues in the CDR3. Germline loops: CDR1 GTSNPN, CDR2 SVGIG (reference sequence). Trimming took off 2 bases at V and 1 base at J, with 5 bases between the two ends. CDR3 protein: CAWSRENTEAFF. The CDR3 bases are TGTGCCTGGAGTCGGGAGAACACTGAAGCTTTCTTT.

The gene calls are TRBV11-3 and TRBJ2-1, with 11 positions matching TRBD2. CDR1 SGHNT and CDR2 YENEEA come from the germline V gene. V lost 4 bases and J lost 4; bases outside the gene matches: 15. The CDR3 has 19 amino acids. CDR3 nucleotides: TGTGCCAGCAGCTCCCAAGTTCTTAGCGGGGGGGCCGTGTACAATGAGCAGTTCTTC. It specifies CASSSQVLSGGAVYNEQFF.

This clone was counted a few times. This rearrangement joins TRBV7-9 to TRBJ2-5; TRBD1 aligns across 10 bases. Germline values: CDR1 SEHNR, CDR2 FQNEAQ (reference sequence). The CDR3 sequence is 14 residues long. Losses at the gene ends were 4 bases for V and 6 bases for J; bases not matched to a gene: 5. The CDR3 DNA reads TGTGCCAGCAGCTCGGGACAGGGGCTCCAGACCCAGTACTTC. As protein: CASSSGQGLQTQYF.

This chain links TRBV2 with TRBJ1-1, with D possibly matching TRBD1 (6 bases). The V end lost 7 bases, the J end lost 5 bases, and 11 bases lay between the germline ends. The CDR3 has 12 residues. Germline V CDR1 and CDR2: SNHLY, FYNNEI. The CDR3 DNA reads TGTGCCAGCAAATCAGGGGAGACTGAAGCTTTCTTT. It yields the protein CASKSGETEAFF.

The J gene is TRBJ2-3, the V gene TRBV5-1; D unresolved. The CDR3 extends over 13 amino acids. Trimming shortened V by 0 bases and J by 4 bases, and 6 bases separated the two germline ends. Per the germline V gene, CDR1 is SGHRS and CDR2 is YFSETQ. The DNA for the CDR3 is TGCGCCAGCAGCTTGGCCGGGTCAGATACGCAGTATTTT. Protein: CASSLAGSDTQYF.

This sequence joins TRBV6-6 and TRBJ1-5; D possibly corresponds to TRBD1 (5 bases). V was shortened by 11 bases and J by 7 bases, with 15 bases between the two germline ends. CDR1 and CDR2 (germline): MNHNY, SVGAGI (reference sequence). This CDR3 region has 12 residues. The CDR3, as DNA: TGTGCCGGGGGGGGGTCGGAGCAGCCCCAGCATTTT. Translated: CAGGGSEQPQHF.

V gene TRBV11-2 combines with J gene TRBJ2-5; the match to TRBD2 covers 9 bases. Trimming at V came to 1 base and at J to 4 bases, leaving 7 bases not matched to a gene. CDR1 SGHAT and CDR2 FQNNGV come from the germline V gene. This CDR3 region has 16 residues. CDR3 sequence (DNA): TGTGCCAGCAGCTTAGGCGGACTAGCGCAGGGAGAGACCCAGTACTTC. This encodes CASSLGGLAQGETQYF. The full variable domain, its missing parts supplied by reference TRBV11-2 and TRBJ2-5, is EAGVAQSPRYKIIEKRQSVAFWCNPISGHATLYWYQQILGQGPKLLIQFQNNGVVDDSQLPKDRFSAERLKGVDSTLKIQPAKLEDSAVYLCASSLGGLAQGETQYFGPGTRLLVL.

This clone was observed a handful of times. This chain links TRBV19 with TRBJ2-3; D gene ambiguous. With 8 bases removed from V and 2 bases from J, the gap between germline ends came to 11 bases. Germline CDR1 reads LNHDA; CDR2 reads SQIVND (reference sequence). The CDR3 loop spans 13 amino acids. CDR3 region: CASAEPHTDTQYF. The CDR3 region has the DNA TGTGCCAGTGCGGAGCCCCACACAGATACGCAGTATTTT.

The gene calls are TRBV6-4 and TRBJ2-2; 11 nucleotides align to TRBD1. The CDR3 has 16 amino acids. Germline CDR1 MRHNA, CDR2 SNTAGT. With 4 bases clipped from V and 5 bases from J, the junction kept 6 bases outside the gene matches. The CDR3 reads CASSARTGGKTGELFF. For the CDR3, the DNA is TGTGCCAGCAGTGCCCGGACAGGGGGCAAGACCGGGGAGCTGTTTTTT.

J is TRBJ2-7 and V is TRBV6-5; weak D call: TRBD1 (6 bases). V lost 6 bases and J 3 bases, leaving 18 bases between the germline ends. This CDR3 has 15 residues. The germline CDR1 and CDR2 sequences are MNHEY and SVGAGI. The CDR3, as DNA: TGTGCCAGCAGACTCCGGGACACCGAAGTCTACGAGCAGTACTTC. Protein sequence: CASRLRDTEVYEQYF.

This rearrangement joins TRBV29-1 to TRBJ1-2; 8 nucleotides match TRBD1. Trimming took 5 bases from V and 8 from J; bases not matched to a gene: 10. Germline V gene sequence: CDR1 SQVTM, CDR2 ANQGSEA. This CDR3 is 13 amino acids long. DNA for the CDR3: TGCAGCGTTACGGGCCAGGGGGCGTTCGGCTACACCTTC. Its protein is CSVTGQGAFGYTF.

This clone showed up just once. The rearrangement joins TRBV15 to TRBJ2-1; 11 nucleotides match TRBD2. The CDR3 has 16 residues. Losses at the gene ends were 1 base for V and 7 bases for J; bases not matched to a gene: 6. The germline gives CDR1 LNHNV, CDR2 YYDKDF (reference sequence). The DNA of the CDR3 is TGTGCCACCAGCAGAGCCGGGACTAGCGGACGTAATGAGCAGTTCTTC. This gives the protein CATSRAGTSGRNEQFF.

The CDR3 spells CASTLTGGGYTF. DNA of the CDR3: TGTGCCAGCACCCTAACAGGGGGTGGCTACACCTTC. V and J are TRBV5-5 and TRBJ1-2, with TRBD1 identical over 8 bases. Germline V gives CDR1 SGHKS, CDR2 YYEKEE (reference sequence). This CDR3 comprises 12 residues. The ends lost 6 bases at V and 7 bases at J; junction bases unmatched: 5.

The chain carries TRBV5-6 and TRBJ1-6; D is undetermined. The V and J ends lost 0 bases and 7 bases respectively, with 11 bases between them. Per germline, CDR1 SGHDT and CDR2 YYEEEE. This CDR3 contains 15 residues. This CDR3 reads CASSLDVSGNSPLHF. The CDR3 region has the DNA TGTGCCAGCAGCTTGGATGTCAGCGGAAATTCACCCCTCCACTTT.

This chain uses TRBV2 with TRBJ2-3; 12 nucleotides match TRBD2. The CDR3 sequence is 17 residues long. Germline-derived CDR1 and CDR2 are SNHLY and FYNNEI. V trimming: 7 bases; J trimming: 2 bases; junction bases outside the gene matches: 10. CDR3 bases: TGTGCCAGCACCCCTAGCCGACTAGCGGGGGTCACAGATACGCAGTATTTT. Translating gives CASTPSRLAGVTDTQYF.

The CDR3: CASSFSIIGSKGYNEQFF. Written as DNA, the CDR3 is TGTGCCAGCAGTTTTTCGATAATCGGGTCCAAAGGATACAATGAGCAGTTCTTC. The genes are TRBV28 and TRBJ2-1; unclear D gene. The germline CDR1 and CDR2 sequences are MDHEN and SYDVKM. The CDR3 is made up of 18 amino acids. V lost 3 bases and J 4 bases, leaving 22 bases between the germline ends.

J is TRBJ2-3 and V is TRBV6-5, with 15 positions matching TRBD2. The CDR3 has 14 residues. Trimming at V came to 6 bases and at J to 13 bases, leaving 8 bases not matched to a gene. The V gene's germline CDR1 is MNHEY and CDR2 SVGAGI. CDR3 in amino acids: CASRPGTSGGREYF. The CDR3 nucleotides are TGTGCCAGCAGACCCGGGACTAGCGGGGGGAGGGAGTATTTT.

The CDR3: CASSKGLAAIETQYF. DNA for the CDR3: TGCGCCAGCAGCAAGGGTCTAGCGGCAATAGAGACCCAGTACTTC. The chain is built from TRBV5-1 and TRBJ2-5, with 7 bases aligning to TRBD2. The V and J ends lost 4 bases and 4 bases, in that order; junction bases with no gene match: 10. The germline gives CDR1 SGHRS, CDR2 YFSETQ. This CDR3 spans 15 amino acids.

The chain is built from TRBV28 and TRBJ1-2; D is ambiguous. The CDR3 runs to 13 residues. The V gene's germline CDR1 is MDHEN and CDR2 SYDVKM. Trimming left V 5 bases short and J 4 bases short, with 11 bases between. The CDR3 is CASSAGSGYGYTF. DNA for the CDR3: TGTGCCAGCAGTGCCGGGAGTGGCTATGGCTACACCTTC.

Note on this clone: Additional DNA sequences in this sample encode the identical CDR3. The chain joins TRBV7-2 to TRBJ2-6; the match to TRBD2 covers 8 bases. Germline CDR1 is SGHTA and CDR2 is FQGNSA. With 5 bases clipped from V and 0 bases from J, the junction kept 9 bases outside the gene matches. The CDR3 extends over 18 amino acids. This CDR3 reads CASSIAGGGRSGANVLTF. The DNA of the CDR3 is TGTGCCAGCAGCATTGCCGGGGGGGGGCGCTCTGGGGCCAACGTCCTGACTTTC.

The J gene is TRBJ2-3, the V gene TRBV11-3; D uncertain. The CDR3 length is 15 residues. Germline V gives CDR1 SGHNT, CDR2 YENEEA. Trimming cost V 1 base and J 4 bases, with 12 bases left between them. In DNA form, the CDR3 reads TGTGCCAGCAGCTTAGGAATCAGTTTACCAGATACGCAGTATTTT. It is translated as CASSLGISLPDTQYF.

The sample holds a few counts of this clone. This rearrangement joins TRBV7-9 to TRBJ2-5; a weak D match, TRBD2 (6 bases). Germline CDR1 reads SEHNR; CDR2 reads FQNEAQ (reference sequence). The V and J ends lost 3 bases and 5 bases respectively, with 13 bases between them. The CDR3 contains 14 residues. CDR3 DNA: TGTGCCAGCAGCTTTGGCGGGGCTCAGGAGACCCAGTACTTC. This sequence encodes CASSFGGAQETQYF.